A single sample gave rise to the 28 T cell receptor beta chains below, sequenced in a study of T cell responses to AZD1222 COVID-19 vaccine. Method: immunoSEQ multiplex PCR; TCRdb's copy keeps in-frame clones and lacks some. The table shows some 190,000 clones, with around 90% occurring only once. This sample comprised peripheral blood, obtained 28 days after the second AZD1222 dose. The receptors originated from an adult who received the AZD1222 COVID-19 vaccine.

This chain joins TRBV7-5 and TRBJ2-1; TRBD2, the D gene given by the table, was not confirmed from the DNA. TRBV7-5 is a pseudogene segment. The CDR3 runs 16 residues. CDR3 sequence reads: CARSLDRSGAPWEQFF. In DNA, the CDR3 is TGTGCCAGAAGCCTAGATCGGAGCGGGGCCCCTTGGGAGCAGTTCTTC.

The rearrangement joins TRBV5-1 to TRBJ1-2, with TRBD1 matching over 8 bases. The length of the CDR3 is 14 residues. With 4 bases clipped from V and 4 bases from J, the junction kept 6 bases outside the gene matches. Germline CDR1 is SGHRS and CDR2 is YFSETQ. The CDR3 spells CASSRQGRVYGYTF. The CDR3 region has the DNA TGCGCCAGCAGCCGACAGGGGAGGGTCTATGGCTACACCTTC. Full variable domain (missing parts from reference TRBV5-1 and TRBJ1-2): KAGVTQTPRYLIKTRGQQVTLSCSPISGHRSVSWYQQTPGQGLQFLFEYFSETQRNKGNFPGRFSGRQFSNSRSEMNVSTLELGDSALYLCASSRQGRVYGYTFGSGTRLTVV.

The chain links TRBV18 to TRBJ1-5; D gene uncertain. The CDR3 loop spans 14 amino acids. Germline CDR1 is KGHSH and CDR2 is LQKENI. V was shortened by 2 bases and J by 5 bases, with 10 bases between the two germline ends. In nucleotides, the CDR3 is TGTGCCAGCTCACCAGGGCCGGGAGATCAGCCCCAGCATTTT. The encoded protein is CASSPGPGDQPQHF.

The CDR3 coding sequence is TGTGCCAGCACCCCTTTACCGGGACGTCTGGGCACTGAAGCTTTCTTT. This sequence encodes CASTPLPGRLGTEAFF. The V and J genes are TRBV27 and TRBJ1-1, with TRBD1 as a possible D gene (5 bases). The V end was cut by 7 bases, the J end by 4 bases, with 22 bases between. The CDR3 sequence is 16 residues long. Germline loops: CDR1 MNHEY, CDR2 SMNVEV (reference sequence).

This chain joins TRBV25-1 and TRBJ1-2, with 8 bases fitting TRBD1. J lost 4 bases, V lost 4 bases, and 8 bases had no gene match. Germline CDR1 is MGHDK and CDR2 is SYGVNS. This CDR3 comprises 15 residues. This CDR3 is CASSAQGAQGYGYTF. In DNA, the CDR3 is TGTGCCAGCAGTGCGCAGGGGGCGCAGGGCTATGGCTACACCTTC.

V is TRBV18 and J is TRBJ1-3, with TRBD1 as a possible D gene (6 bases). Looked up from germline, CDR1 is KGHSH and CDR2 is LQKENI. The CDR3 runs 17 residues. V gave up 4 bases and J gave up 0 bases, with 16 bases separating them. In DNA form, the CDR3 reads TGTGCCAGCTCACTCCGACAGGAGATTATCTCTGGAAACACCATATATTTT. It encodes CASSLRQEIISGNTIYF. Using reference TRBV18 and TRBJ1-3 for the parts outside the CDR3, the full variable domain is NAGVMQNPRHLVRRRGQEARLRCSPMKGHSHVYWYRQLPEEGLKFMVYLQKENIIDESGMPKERFSAEFPKEGPSILRIQQVVRGDSAAYFCASSLRQEIISGNTIYFGEGSWLTVV.

This clone came up once. Other nucleotide sequences in the sample specify the same CDR3. The chain combines TRBV5-1 with TRBJ1-5; TRBD1 is a possible D gene (6 bases). The CDR3 consists of 14 residues. The germline V gene encodes CDR1 SGHRS and CDR2 YFSETQ. Trimming pared 0 bases from V and 4 bases from J, leaving 8 bases between. CDR3 in DNA: TGCGCCAGCAGCTTGGGAGGGGGAAATCAGCCCCAGCATTTT. It encodes CASSLGGGNQPQHF.

As DNA, the CDR3 is TGTGCCAGCAGCCAAGACGCAGGGGGCCACGAGGAGACCCAGTACTTC. Amino acid sequence: CASSQDAGGHEETQYF. The genes are TRBV3-1 (or the pseudogene TRBV3-2) and TRBJ2-5, with 8 bases fitting TRBD1. The CDR3 runs to 16 residues. J was trimmed by 5 bases and V by 0 bases; bases with no gene match: 8. The germline gives CDR1 LGHDT, CDR2 YNNKEL (reference sequence).

The rearrangement joins TRBV10-1 to TRBJ1-1; D unclear. V was clipped by 0 bases and J by 1 base, with 6 bases between them. Germline loops: CDR1 WNHNN, CDR2 SYGVQD (reference sequence). The CDR3 runs to 14 residues. CDR3 bases: TGCGCCAGCAGTGAGTCTCTAGGGAACACTGAAGCTTTCTTT. Translating it yields CASSESLGNTEAFF.

The rearrangement links TRBV2 to TRBJ1-2; tentative D call: TRBD1 (5 bases). V lost 0 bases, J lost 3 bases, and 8 bases lay in between. Germline CDR1 reads SNHLY; CDR2 reads FYNNEI. The CDR3 has 14 residues. CDR3 nucleotide sequence: TGTGCCAGCAGTGAAGCAGGCAGGGACTATGGCTACACCTTC. It translates to CASSEAGRDYGYTF. The whole variable domain, remainder taken from reference TRBV2 and TRBJ1-2, is EPEVTQTPSHQVTQMGQEVILRCVPISNHLYFYWYRQILGQKVEFLVSFYNNEISEKSEIFDDQFSVERPDGSNFTLKIRSTKLEDSAMYFCASSEAGRDYGYTFGSGTRLTVV.

This chain links TRBV2 with TRBJ1-3, with D unclear. This CDR3 has 16 amino acids. V was clipped by 7 bases and J by 0 bases, with 16 bases between them. Germline-derived CDR1 and CDR2 are SNHLY and FYNNEI. CDR3 in DNA: TGTGCCAGCACCGAGCCCGGGGTAGGCTCTGGAAACACCATATATTTT. Protein: CASTEPGVGSGNTIYF.

Comment on this clone: The sample contains more than one DNA sequence encoding this CDR3. The J gene is TRBJ1-5, the V gene TRBV30, with D perhaps matching TRBD1 (5 bases). This CDR3 has 13 amino acids. Trimming shortened V by 0 bases and J by 7 bases, and 10 bases separated the two germline ends. CDR1 and CDR2 (germline): GTSNPN, SVGIG (reference sequence). CDR3 region: CAWSVQGRQPQHF. The CDR3 DNA reads TGTGCCTGGAGTGTCCAGGGTCGACAGCCCCAGCATTTT.

The CDR3: CAWSTSGWVTQYF. DNA of the CDR3: TGTGCCTGGAGTACTTCGGGGTGGGTGACCCAGTACTTC. This sequence joins TRBV30 and TRBJ2-5; D might be TRBD2 (5 bases). The CDR3 extends over 13 amino acids. Per germline, CDR1 GTSNPN and CDR2 SVGIG (reference sequence). V lost 2 bases and J 7 bases, leaving 14 bases between the germline ends. The whole variable domain, remainder taken from reference TRBV30 and TRBJ2-5, is SQTIHQWPATLVQPVGSPLSLECTVEGTSNPNLYWYRQAAGRGLQLLFYSVGIGQISSEVPQNLSASRPQDRQFILSSKKLLLSDSGFYLCAWSTSGWVTQYFGPGTRLLVL.

The chain employs TRBV6-5 and TRBJ2-3, with TRBD1 as a possible D gene (6 bases). The CDR3 sequence is 14 residues long. The germline CDR1 and CDR2 sequences are MNHEY and SVGAGI. Trimming left V 10 bases short and J 3 bases short, with 17 bases between. CDR3 sequence: CANTPGHLTDTQYF. The CDR3, as DNA: TGTGCCAACACCCCGGGACACCTTACAGATACGCAGTATTTT.

About this clone itself: The same CDR3 also results from other DNA sequences found in this sample. This chain links TRBV3-1 (or the pseudogene TRBV3-2) with TRBJ2-7; D ambiguous. The CDR3 is 11 residues long. V lost 1 base and J 4 bases, leaving 2 bases between the germline ends. Per the germline V gene, CDR1 is LGHDT and CDR2 is YNNKEL (reference sequence). This CDR3 is CASSQVYEQYF. The CDR3 nucleotides are TGTGCCAGCAGCCAAGTTTACGAGCAGTACTTC.

A single count supports this clone. This rearrangement joins TRBV3-1 (or the pseudogene TRBV3-2) to TRBJ1-5; D may be TRBD1 (5 bases). The CDR3 consists of 16 residues. V lost 1 base, J lost 0 bases, and 10 bases lay in between. Germline V lookup: CDR1 LGHDT, CDR2 YNNKEL (reference sequence). The CDR3 loop is CASSQGQSYSNQPQHF. CDR3 nucleotides: TGTGCCAGCAGCCAAGGACAGAGCTATAGCAATCAGCCCCAGCATTTT.

J is TRBJ1-1 and V is TRBV5-1; tentatively, D is TRBD1 (5 bases). The CDR3 covers 15 residues. Per germline, CDR1 SGHRS and CDR2 YFSETQ. V was pared by 3 bases and J by 5 bases, with 17 bases between. CDR3 nucleotides: TGCGCCAGCAGCTCCGAGGGACGCCCCGAGACTGAAGCTTTCTTT. It is translated as CASSSEGRPETEAFF. Full variable domain (remainder filled in from reference TRBV5-1 and TRBJ1-1): KAGVTQTPRYLIKTRGQQVTLSCSPISGHRSVSWYQQTPGQGLQFLFEYFSETQRNKGNFPGRFSGRQFSNSRSEMNVSTLELGDSALYLCASSSEGRPETEAFFGQGTRLTVV.

V is TRBV4-2 and J is TRBJ2-3, with 10 bases identical to TRBD2. CDR1 and CDR2 (germline): LGHNA, YNFKEQ. V lost 1 base and J lost 6; bases outside the gene matches: 7. This CDR3 is built from 16 residues. The CDR3 coding sequence is TGTGCCAGCAGCCAAGGGACTAGCGGACTCTTCGATACGCAGTATTTT. Translating it yields CASSQGTSGLFDTQYF.

This chain links TRBV6-5 with TRBJ1-2; maybe TRBD1 (5 bases). CDR3 size: 13 residues. Germline V CDR1 and CDR2: MNHEY, SVGAGI. V gave up 6 bases and J gave up 3 bases, with 11 bases separating them. CDR3 sequence reads: CASRAGPYYGYTF. The CDR3 DNA follows: TGTGCCAGCAGGGCAGGGCCCTACTATGGCTACACCTTC.

The chain has TRBV5-1 and TRBJ2-3; possible D gene TRBD1, 6 bases. Trimming removed 7 bases from V and 3 bases from J, with 18 bases in between. The germline V gene encodes CDR1 SGHRS and CDR2 YFSETQ. This CDR3 spans 15 amino acids. The CDR3 here is CASALQGFRTDTQYF. Written as DNA, the CDR3 is TGCGCCAGCGCACTACAGGGTTTTAGGACAGATACGCAGTATTTT.

The chain carries TRBV4-1 and TRBJ1-1; D perhaps matches TRBD1 (5 bases). The V gene lost 5 bases and the J gene lost 8 bases, with 24 bases spanning the gap. The CDR3 is 16 amino acids. The germline CDR1 and CDR2 sequences are MGHRA and YSYEKL. The CDR3 region has the DNA TGCGCCAGCAGCAATAACCCGGGACCCCTGCTAGGGGAAGCTTTCTTT. Protein sequence: CASSNNPGPLLGEAFF.

The chain carries TRBV18 and TRBJ1-6; 8 bases map to TRBD1. Germline trimming cut 3 bases from V and 5 bases from J; bases unmatched to any gene: 3. This CDR3 contains 15 residues. Germline V CDR1 and CDR2: KGHSH, LQKENI. CDR3 in DNA: TGTGCCAGCTCACCTATGACAGGGGATAATTCACCCCTCCACTTT. Translation gives CASSPMTGDNSPLHF. Drawing the rest from reference TRBV18 and TRBJ1-6, the complete variable domain is NAGVMQNPRHLVRRRGQEARLRCSPMKGHSHVYWYRQLPEEGLKFMVYLQKENIIDESGMPKERFSAEFPKEGPSILRIQQVVRGDSAAYFCASSPMTGDNSPLHFGNGTRLTVT.

The chain joins TRBV5-4 to TRBJ2-7, with D perhaps given as TRBD1 or TRBD2 (5 bases each). With 4 bases removed from V and 2 bases from J, the gap between germline ends came to 16 bases. The CDR3 contains 15 residues. Germline CDR1 SGHNT, CDR2 YYREEE (reference sequence). In DNA form, the CDR3 reads TGTGCCAGCAGCCACCGATACGGGGCAACCTACGAGCAGTACTTC. Translated, it gives CASSHRYGATYEQYF.

The genes are TRBV28 and TRBJ2-5; tentatively, D is TRBD1 (6 bases). Germline V gives CDR1 MDHEN, CDR2 SYDVKM. V lost 7 bases and J lost 4, with 10 bases in between. The CDR3 runs 12 residues. CDR3 in DNA: TGTGCCAGCAAACAGGGTATAGAGACCCAGTACTTC. Protein sequence: CASKQGIETQYF.

The chain links TRBV7-2 to TRBJ1-5, with D unresolved. The CDR3 contains 14 residues. The V end lost 5 bases, the J end lost 2 bases, and 10 bases lay between the germline ends. Germline lookup yields CDR1 SGHTA and CDR2 FQGNSA. DNA for the CDR3: TGTGCCAGCAGCCCAAGGTTGGGCAATCAGCCCCAGCATTTT. Translating gives CASSPRLGNQPQHF.

The chain has TRBV25-1 and TRBJ1-6, with D maybe TRBD1 (5 bases). CDR3 length equals 16 residues. CDR1 and CDR2 (germline): MGHDK, SYGVNS. V was shortened by 3 bases and J by 2 bases, with 11 bases between the two germline ends. In DNA, the CDR3 is TGTGCCAGCAGTGATGGGGGAGGGGCCTATAATTCACCCCTCCACTTT. Amino acids: CASSDGGGAYNSPLHF.

V usage is TRBV6-5 and J usage is TRBJ1-2; 9 bases fit TRBD1. This CDR3 has 14 amino acids. Germline CDR1 reads MNHEY; CDR2 reads SVGAGI. J lost 4 bases, V lost 6 bases, and 6 bases had no gene match. CDR3 nucleotide sequence: TGTGCCAGCAGAACCGGGACAGGGCTCTATGGCTACACCTTC. Its translation is CASRTGTGLYGYTF.

The CDR3 DNA reads as TGCGCCAGCAGCCAAGGTGACCAGGGGGTCAAAAGAATAGCCAAAAACATTCAGTACTTC. It translates to CASSQGDQGVKRIAKNIQYF. This chain links TRBV4-1 with TRBJ2-4, with 7 bases lining up with TRBD1. This CDR3 region has 20 residues. J lost 0 bases, V lost 1 base, and 15 bases had no gene match. From germline, CDR1 is MGHRA and CDR2 YSYEKL.